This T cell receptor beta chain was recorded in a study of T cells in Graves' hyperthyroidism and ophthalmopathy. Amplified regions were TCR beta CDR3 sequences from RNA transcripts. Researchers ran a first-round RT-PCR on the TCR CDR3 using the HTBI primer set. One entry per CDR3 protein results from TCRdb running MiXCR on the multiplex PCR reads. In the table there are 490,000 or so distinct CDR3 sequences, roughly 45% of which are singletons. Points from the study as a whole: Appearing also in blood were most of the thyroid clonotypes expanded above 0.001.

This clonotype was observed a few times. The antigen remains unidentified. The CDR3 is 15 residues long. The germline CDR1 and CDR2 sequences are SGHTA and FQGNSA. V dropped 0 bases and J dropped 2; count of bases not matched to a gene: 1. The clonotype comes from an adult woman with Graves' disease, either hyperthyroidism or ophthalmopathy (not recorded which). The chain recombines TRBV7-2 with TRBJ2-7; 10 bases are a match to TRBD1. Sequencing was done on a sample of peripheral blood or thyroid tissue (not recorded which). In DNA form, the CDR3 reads TGTGCCAGCAGCTTAGCCGGGACAGGGGCCTACGAGCAGTACTTC. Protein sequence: CASSLAGTGAYEQYF. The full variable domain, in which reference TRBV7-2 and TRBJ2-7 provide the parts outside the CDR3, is GAGVSQSPSNKVTEKGKDVELRCDPISGHTALYWYRQSLGQGLEFLIYFQGNSAPDKSGLPSDRFSAERTGGSVSTLTIQRTQQEDSAVYLCASSLAGTGAYEQYFGPGTRLTVT.